Below, 22 T cell receptor beta chains from the same sample are listed, as sequenced in a study of shared clonotypes between healthy human individuals. TCRdb keeps only in-frame clones here, not all; method: immunoSEQ multiplex PCR. The sample holds more than 2 million clones; 95% are singletons and the top ten take approximately 0.13%. The specimen was naive CD4+ T cells sorted from blood. The sample's subset: CD45RA+ positively selected. Receptors originate from a man between 18 and 29 years old in good health.

The chain recombines TRBV7-9 with TRBJ1-6; the match to TRBD1 covers 7 bases. Germline-derived CDR1 and CDR2 are SEHNR and FQNEAQ (reference sequence). J was trimmed by 6 bases and V by 1 base; bases with no gene match: 6. CDR3 length equals 16 residues. CDR3 in DNA: TGTGCCAGCAGCTTAGAGACAGGGTCCCCTAATTCACCCCTCCACTTT. Translating gives CASSLETGSPNSPLHF. The full variable domain, completed using reference TRBV7-9 and TRBJ1-6, is DTGVSQNPRHKITKRGQNVTFRCDPISEHNRLYWYRQTLGQGPEFLTYFQNEAQLEKSRLLSDRFSAERPKGSFSTLEIQRTEQGDSAMYLCASSLETGSPNSPLHFGNGTRLTVT.

The genes are TRBV20-1 and TRBJ1-2; maybe TRBD1 (5 bases). The CDR3 consists of 11 residues. Germline assignment: CDR1 DFQATT and CDR2 SNEGSKA (reference sequence). Between the trimmed V and J ends, which lost 6 bases and 7 bases, there was a span of 12 bases. CDR3 bases: TGCAGTGCGGGGGAGCTCGGTGGCTACACCTTC. The encoded protein is CSAGELGGYTF.

The V and J genes are TRBV28 and TRBJ1-1; D not certain. This CDR3 region has 12 residues. Deletions cut 7 bases from V and 7 bases from J, with 13 bases between. Germline CDR1 MDHEN, CDR2 SYDVKM. In DNA, the CDR3 is TGTGCCAGCATTCAACCCAAGGGTGAAGCTTTCTTT. Amino acids: CASIQPKGEAFF.

The chain carries TRBV4-1 and TRBJ1-6; tentative D call: TRBD1 (5 bases). V was cut by 0 bases and J by 0 bases, with 12 bases left in between. Germline V gene lookup returns CDR1 MGHRA and CDR2 YSYEKL. The CDR3 extends over 18 amino acids. The CDR3: CASSQDQGSSSYNSPLHF. As DNA, the CDR3 is TGCGCCAGCAGCCAAGATCAGGGCTCTAGCTCCTATAATTCACCCCTCCACTTT.

This chain joins TRBV7-9 and TRBJ2-2; the D is unclear. The V gene's germline CDR1 is SEHNR and CDR2 FQNEAQ (reference sequence). The V gene lost 5 bases and the J gene lost 5 bases, with 12 bases spanning the gap. The CDR3 sequence is 14 residues long. The CDR3 region is CASSRPAVTGELFF. The DNA for the CDR3 is TGTGCCAGCAGCCGGCCTGCTGTGACCGGGGAGCTGTTTTTT. The entire variable domain, with the rest obtained from reference TRBV7-9 and TRBJ2-2, is as follows: DTGVSQNPRHKITKRGQNVTFRCDPISEHNRLYWYRQTLGQGPEFLTYFQNEAQLEKSRLLSDRFSAERPKGSFSTLEIQRTEQGDSAMYLCASSRPAVTGELFFGEGSRLTVL.

This clone showed up just once. The chain joins TRBV2 to TRBJ1-6, with D uncertain. The CDR3 extends over 16 amino acids. Trimming left V 1 base short and J 5 bases short, with 12 bases between. Germline loops: CDR1 SNHLY, CDR2 FYNNEI. As DNA, the CDR3 is TGTGCCAGCAGTGAAGGGCTTGGCAGGAATAATTCACCCCTCCACTTT. Protein sequence: CASSEGLGRNNSPLHF. The full variable domain, rest sourced from reference TRBV2 and TRBJ1-6, is EPEVTQTPSHQVTQMGQEVILRCVPISNHLYFYWYRQILGQKVEFLVSFYNNEISEKSEIFDDQFSVERPDGSNFTLKIRSTKLEDSAMYFCASSEGLGRNNSPLHFGNGTRLTVT.

This chain links TRBV6-1 with TRBJ2-7; D might be TRBD2 (6 bases). Trimming left V 6 bases short and J 5 bases short, with 17 bases between. The CDR3 consists of 14 residues. Germline CDR1 MNHNS, CDR2 SASEGT. The CDR3 loop is CASRKAGTVHEQYF. The CDR3 bases are TGTGCCAGCAGGAAAGCGGGTACGGTGCACGAGCAGTACTTC.

To note about this clone: Other nucleotide sequences in the sample specify the same CDR3. The chain employs TRBV11-3 and TRBJ2-6; D gene unclear. V was clipped by 2 bases and J by 1 base, with 0 bases between them. CDR3 length: 13 amino acids. Germline CDR1 and CDR2: SGHNT and YENEEA. CDR3 bases: TGTGCCAGCAGCTTATCTGGGGCCAACGTCCTGACTTTC. It is translated as CASSLSGANVLTF. Drawing the rest from reference TRBV11-3 and TRBJ2-6, the complete variable domain is EAGVVQSPRYKIIEKKQPVAFWCNPISGHNTLYWYLQNLGQGPELLIRYENEEAVDDSQLPKDRFSAERLKGVDSTLKIQPAELGDSAVYLCASSLSGANVLTFGAGSRLTVL.

This clone has a single count. The chain combines TRBV6-1 with TRBJ2-1; maybe TRBD1 (6 bases). The CDR3 covers 17 residues. Trimming stripped 2 bases from V and 7 bases from J, with 21 bases between. Germline V gene sequence: CDR1 MNHNS, CDR2 SASEGT. The CDR3 reads CASSEWGPGQRQNEQFF. DNA of the CDR3: TGTGCCAGCAGTGAATGGGGGCCGGGACAAAGGCAGAATGAGCAGTTCTTC.

The J gene is TRBJ2-3, the V gene TRBV19, with D perhaps matching TRBD2 (6 bases). The CDR3 covers 14 residues. V lost 1 base to trimming and J lost 6 bases, with 11 bases between them. Per germline, CDR1 LNHDA and CDR2 SQIVND (reference sequence). CDR3 sequence (DNA): TGTGCCAGTAGTATAGCGGGAGACCCTGATACGCAGTATTTT. Translating it yields CASSIAGDPDTQYF.

The genes are TRBV18 and TRBJ2-1, with 12 bases lining up with TRBD2. CDR1 is KGHSH, CDR2 LQKENI, per germline. CDR3 length equals 18 residues. V shed 3 bases, J shed 5 bases, and the junction held 11 bases outside the gene matches. CDR3 nucleotide sequence: TGTGCCAGCTCACCCCTGCTAGCGGGGGGGTCCCTGAACAATGAGCAGTTCTTC. It translates to CASSPLLAGGSLNNEQFF. Together with reference TRBV18 and TRBJ2-1, the CDR3 gives the full variable domain: NAGVMQNPRHLVRRRGQEARLRCSPMKGHSHVYWYRQLPEEGLKFMVYLQKENIIDESGMPKERFSAEFPKEGPSILRIQQVVRGDSAAYFCASSPLLAGGSLNNEQFFGPGTRLTVL.

To note about this clone: One end of the junction does not line up with germline, which may come from a read error. The chain joins TRBV9 to TRBJ2-5, with D unclear. In germline, CDR1 is SGDLS, CDR2 YYNGEE. This CDR3 comprises 14 residues. The CDR3 here is CASSVDAHQETQYF. CDR3 DNA: TGTGCCAGCAGCGTAGACGCCCACCAGGAGACCCAGTACTTC.

Details on this clone: Other DNA sequences from this sample encode an identical CDR3 as well. The chain employs TRBV27 and TRBJ2-7, with 7 bases lining up with TRBD1. V lost 2 bases and J lost 2; bases outside the gene matches: 3. CDR1 MNHEY and CDR2 SMNVEV come from the germline V gene (reference sequence). This CDR3 contains 14 residues. CDR3 bases: TGTGCCAGCAGTTTAGCACAGGGGCCCTACGAGCAGTACTTC. The encoded protein is CASSLAQGPYEQYF.

The chain carries TRBV7-2 and TRBJ1-1, with TRBD1 matching over 7 bases. This CDR3 is built from 14 residues. CDR1 SGHTA and CDR2 FQGNSA come from the germline V gene. Losses at the gene ends were 5 bases for V and 3 bases for J; bases not matched to a gene: 6. DNA for the CDR3: TGTGCCAGCAGCGCCTCGGGACAGCACACTGAAGCTTTCTTT. This translates into CASSASGQHTEAFF.

The chain employs TRBV5-1 and TRBJ2-7; D may be TRBD1 or TRBD2 (5 bases each). Between the trimmed V and J ends, which lost 0 bases and 6 bases, there was a span of 22 bases. Germline V gene lookup returns CDR1 SGHRS and CDR2 YFSETQ. CDR3 length equals 17 residues. CDR3 amino acids: CASSLAPPAGTLLEQYF. DNA for the CDR3: TGCGCCAGCAGCTTGGCCCCGCCGGCAGGGACCCTACTCGAGCAGTACTTC.

The chain joins TRBV19 to TRBJ2-5; 14 nucleotides agree with TRBD2. The germline V gene encodes CDR1 LNHDA and CDR2 SQIVND (reference sequence). The CDR3 has 16 amino acids. The V and J ends lost 5 bases and 5 bases, in that order; junction bases with no gene match: 7. In nucleotides, the CDR3 is TGTGCCAGTAGTGTTGGACTAGCGGGAGGAGGGGAGACCCAGTACTTC. It specifies CASSVGLAGGGETQYF. The full variable domain, rest sourced from reference TRBV19 and TRBJ2-5, is DGGITQSPKYLFRKEGQNVTLSCEQNLNHDAMYWYRQDPGQGLRLIYYSQIVNDFQKGDIAEGYSVSREKKESFPLTVTSAQKNPTAFYLCASSVGLAGGGETQYFGPGTRLLVL.

This rearrangement joins TRBV2 to TRBJ1-5; 8 nucleotides agree with TRBD1. V was pared by 7 bases and J by 2 bases, with 4 bases of the junction left unmatched. The CDR3 spans 14 residues. Per germline, CDR1 SNHLY and CDR2 FYNNEI. The CDR3 protein is CASIRGQGNQPQHF. The DNA of the CDR3 is TGTGCCAGCATAAGGGGACAGGGCAATCAGCCCCAGCATTTT.

The chain employs TRBV6-1 and TRBJ1-4; 7 bases align to TRBD1. V was clipped by 3 bases and J by 0 bases; unmatched bases: 7. This CDR3 contains 17 residues. Per the germline V gene, CDR1 is MNHNS and CDR2 is SASEGT. In DNA, the CDR3 is TGTGCCAGCAGTGACGGGACAGTAGGTTCAACTAATGAAAAACTGTTTTTT. Encoded protein: CASSDGTVGSTNEKLFF.

The V call is TRBV2, the J call TRBJ1-2; 9 bases match TRBD1. Germline values: CDR1 SNHLY, CDR2 FYNNEI. The J segment lost 0 bases and the V segment lost 5 bases, leaving 4 bases of the junction unmatched. The CDR3 is 15 residues long. The CDR3 nucleotides are TGTGCCAGCAGTAACTGGACAGGGGCTAACTATGGCTACACCTTC. Amino acids: CASSNWTGANYGYTF.

V gene TRBV7-2 combines with J gene TRBJ2-2; either TRBD1 or TRBD2 may fit D (5 bases each). Germline V gives CDR1 SGHTA, CDR2 FQGNSA. The V end was cut by 3 bases, the J end by 2 bases, with 10 bases between. The CDR3 spans 15 residues. The CDR3 DNA reads as TGTGCCAGCAGCTTGAGGGGCGCCAACACCGGGGAGCTGTTTTTT. As protein: CASSLRGANTGELFF. Using reference TRBV7-2 and TRBJ2-2 for the parts outside the CDR3, the full variable domain is GAGVSQSPSNKVTEKGKDVELRCDPISGHTALYWYRQSLGQGLEFLIYFQGNSAPDKSGLPSDRFSAERTGGSVSTLTIQRTQQEDSAVYLCASSLRGANTGELFFGEGSRLTVL.

The V call is TRBV5-4, the J call TRBJ1-2; D is unresolved. CDR3 length: 16 amino acids. Trimming stripped 0 bases from V and 0 bases from J, with 12 bases between. Germline V gene data show CDR1 as SGHNT and CDR2 as YYREEE (reference sequence). Here the CDR3 DNA reads TGTGCCAGCAGCTTGGCTGGGATTGAAGCTAACTATGGCTACACCTTC. It codes for CASSLAGIEANYGYTF.

The chain employs TRBV19 and TRBJ2-2; D perhaps matches TRBD2 (5 bases). CDR3 length: 12 residues. V was clipped by 6 bases and J by 6 bases, with 8 bases between them. CDR1 LNHDA and CDR2 SQIVND come from the germline V gene (reference sequence). The CDR3 coding sequence is TGTGCCAGTAGACTAGTCTCCGGGGAGCTGTTTTTT. Its translation: CASRLVSGELFF.